This T cell receptor (beta chain) was sequenced for a study of OX40 agonist ivuxolimab in advanced cancers. Across the whole study: From 23 to 79 years was the age range, with a mean of about 56 years, and around 83% were male. There were three patients with partial responses, one having hepatocellular carcinoma and two cutaneous melanoma.

Assay used: immunoSEQ multiplex PCR; TCRdb lists only in-frame clones, some missing. The repertoire holds 25,000 to 40,000 clones, with approximately 90% as singletons. If patients had autoimmune disease history or systemic immunosuppression, they were excluded. From germline, CDR1 is MNHNS and CDR2 SASEGT. This CDR3 contains 15 residues. V lost 1 base, J lost 11 bases, and 17 bases lay in between. The J gene is TRBJ1-4, the V gene TRBV6-1; D call uncertain. Sequenced material: CD4+ or CD8+ T cells sorted from blood, taken in a trial of the OX40 agonist ivuxolimab. The TCR originated in an adult with an advanced solid tumor such as melanoma, head and neck, liver or kidney cancer. The CDR3 DNA is TGTGCCAGCAGTGAAGATGGGTGGTGGCTGGAGAAACTGTTTTTT. This codes for CASSEDGWWLEKLFF.